The 18 T cell receptor beta chains in this list originate from one sample, sequenced in a study of blood T cells in healthy people across ages. Then a second PCR, running about 7 to 11 cycles, was carried out with a sample-barcoded 5' primer and a J-beta primer mix. TCRdb itself ran the 5' RACE reads through MiXCR, one entry per CDR3 protein. This sample yields around 1.5 million distinct CDR3 sequences, of which roughly 30% are seen a single time; around 11% belongs to the top ten. Sequencing input: blood. All receptors come from a woman aged 25 to 39 in good health.

In this sample, this clonotype turned up many times. This sequence joins TRBV5-1 and TRBJ2-7; TRBD1 matches 9 bases. The CDR3 consists of 16 residues. The V gene's germline CDR1 is SGHRS and CDR2 YFSETQ. Trimming took 1 base from V and 0 from J; bases not matched to a gene: 5. DNA of the CDR3: TGCGCCAGCAGCTTGTTCCCGGGACAGGGCTCCTACGAGCAGTACTTC. It is translated as CASSLFPGQGSYEQYF.

This clonotype was observed at least ten times. The genes are TRBV20-1 and TRBJ2-7; TRBD2 matches 12 bases. CDR3 length: 17 amino acids. Germline V gene lookup returns CDR1 DFQATT and CDR2 SNEGSKA (reference sequence). Trimming cost V 1 base and J 2 bases; bases outside gene matches: 9. In DNA form, the CDR3 reads TGCAGTGCTAGAGCTGGGCTAGCGGGGGGGCGCGCCTACGAGCAGTACTTC. Its translation is CSARAGLAGGRAYEQYF.

This clonotype was counted only a few times. This chain uses TRBV30 with TRBJ2-7; 9 bases match TRBD1. This CDR3 contains 14 residues. Germline-derived CDR1 and CDR2 are GTSNPN and SVGIG (reference sequence). V trimming: 3 bases; J trimming: 4 bases; junction bases outside the gene matches: 7. The CDR3 loop reads CAWRGQGPLYEQYF. DNA of the CDR3: TGTGCCTGGAGGGGACAGGGTCCCCTATACGAGCAGTACTTC.

Only a few counts were recorded for this clonotype. The chain uses TRBV27 and TRBJ2-5; TRBD2 matches at 9 bases. This CDR3 is built from 16 residues. Germline V gives CDR1 MNHEY, CDR2 SMNVEV (reference sequence). V gave up 2 bases and J gave up 2 bases; unmatched junction bases: 6. The CDR3 is CASSLKTSGLQETQYF. The CDR3 bases are TGTGCCAGCAGTTTAAAAACTAGCGGGCTACAAGAGACCCAGTACTTC.

This clonotype was counted only a few times. The chain employs TRBV30 and TRBJ1-5, with D unresolved. The CDR3 is made up of 14 amino acids. The V end lost 1 base, the J end lost 2 bases, and 9 bases lay between the germline ends. From germline, CDR1 is GTSNPN and CDR2 SVGIG (reference sequence). The CDR3 loop is CAWSGAGGNQPQHF. CDR3 DNA sequence: TGTGCCTGGAGTGGAGCCGGGGGCAATCAGCCCCAGCATTTT.

CDR3 sequence: CSAKSGTSGNEQFF. The CDR3 region has the DNA TGCAGTGCCAAATCCGGGACTAGTGGCAATGAGCAGTTCTTC. The V call is TRBV20-1, the J call TRBJ2-1; TRBD2 matches at 8 bases. V shed 6 bases and J 6 bases; nucleotides not matched to a gene: 10. The CDR3 totals 14 residues. Germline V CDR1 and CDR2: DFQATT, SNEGSKA (reference sequence).

The table lists this clonotype with a few counts. The genes are TRBV18 and TRBJ1-1; a weak D match, TRBD1 (5 bases). Trimming stripped 3 bases from V and 3 bases from J, with 11 bases between. The CDR3 runs to 14 residues. In germline, CDR1 is KGHSH, CDR2 LQKENI. CDR3 nucleotide sequence: TGTGCCAGCTCACCCTGGGGGACCTACACTGAAGCTTTCTTT. Amino acids: CASSPWGTYTEAFF.

The chain uses TRBV7-9 and TRBJ2-3; 9 bases match TRBD1. CDR3 length: 16 amino acids. After removal of 5 bases from V and 2 bases from J, the junction contained 8 bases not matched to a gene. The germline V gene encodes CDR1 SEHNR and CDR2 FQNEAQ (reference sequence). CDR3: CASSNLGQGNTDTQYF. The DNA for the CDR3 is TGTGCCAGCAGCAACCTGGGACAGGGTAACACAGATACGCAGTATTTT. The variable domain in full, completed from reference TRBV7-9 and TRBJ2-3, reads DTGVSQNPRHKITKRGQNVTFRCDPISEHNRLYWYRQTLGQGPEFLTYFQNEAQLEKSRLLSDRFSAERPKGSFSTLEIQRTEQGDSAMYLCASSNLGQGNTDTQYFGPGTRLTVL.

The chain is built from TRBV6-2 or TRBV6-3 and TRBJ2-1; TRBD1 matches 7 bases. The CDR3 totals 13 residues. With V trimmed by 6 bases and J by 8 bases, 7 bases remained unmatched. Germline CDR1 MNHEY, CDR2 SVGEGT. DNA of the CDR3: TGTGCCAGCAGGAGGGGGCTGGGTTATGAGCAGTTCTTC. Protein sequence: CASRRGLGYEQFF.

The chain combines TRBV7-9 with TRBJ2-1, with 8 bases identical to TRBD2. This CDR3 is 13 amino acids long. J gave up 8 bases and V 5 bases, and 5 bases lay outside the gene matches. Germline assignment: CDR1 SEHNR and CDR2 FQNEAQ (reference sequence). The CDR3 DNA is TGTGCCAGCAGCCCGGGGGGGCCGGATGAGCAGTTCTTC. Amino acids: CASSPGGPDEQFF.

V usage is TRBV20-1 and J usage is TRBJ2-7; D is possibly TRBD2 (5 bases). Per the germline V gene, CDR1 is DFQATT and CDR2 is SNEGSKA (reference sequence). V dropped 7 bases and J dropped 3 bases, with 13 bases sitting between them. The CDR3 loop spans 12 amino acids. The CDR3: CSGTDWRYEQYF. The CDR3, as DNA: TGCAGTGGCACGGACTGGCGCTACGAGCAGTACTTC.

This clonotype was seen only a few times. This chain links TRBV13 with TRBJ2-6; TRBD1 is a possible D gene (5 bases). Trimming cost V 2 bases and J 2 bases, with 10 bases left between them. Germline assignment: CDR1 PRHDT and CDR2 FYEKMQ (reference sequence). The length of the CDR3 is 16 residues. The CDR3 coding sequence is TGTGCCAGCAGCTTAAGCAGGGTGACTGGGGCCAACGTCCTGACTTTC. Protein sequence: CASSLSRVTGANVLTF.

V gene TRBV27 combines with J gene TRBJ2-3; 9 nucleotides line up with TRBD1. Germline-derived CDR1 and CDR2 are MNHEY and SMNVEV (reference sequence). The CDR3 is 13 amino acids. Trimming at V came to 5 bases and at J to 7 bases, leaving 4 bases not matched to a gene. CDR3 DNA sequence: TGTGCCAGCAGTCTCACAGGGGGCAATACGCAGTATTTT. As protein: CASSLTGGNTQYF.

The chain employs TRBV15 and TRBJ2-7; D may be TRBD2 (5 bases). The CDR3 runs 15 residues. V was shortened by 0 bases and J by 2 bases, with 11 bases between the two germline ends. Germline CDR1 and CDR2: LNHNV and YYDKDF (reference sequence). In DNA form, the CDR3 reads TGTGCCACCAGCAGAGATTACGGAGGAGCCTACGAGCAGTACTTC. Translation: CATSRDYGGAYEQYF.

This clonotype was seen more than once but under ten times. The chain joins TRBV29-1 to TRBJ1-2; D might be TRBD1 (5 bases). The CDR3 sequence is 19 residues long. V lost 3 bases, J lost 0 bases, and 26 bases lay in between. Germline lookup yields CDR1 SQVTM and CDR2 ANQGSEA. CDR3 loop: CSVDDQGLSFTVPNYGYTF. The CDR3, as DNA: TGCAGCGTTGACGATCAGGGTCTCAGCTTCACGGTACCTAACTATGGCTACACCTTC.

This clonotype has just a few counts. The rearrangement links TRBV6-5 to TRBJ2-1; 7 nucleotides agree with TRBD1. With V trimmed by 6 bases and J by 6 bases, 14 bases remained unmatched. The CDR3 sequence is 16 residues long. Germline lookup yields CDR1 MNHEY and CDR2 SVGAGI. CDR3 sequence: CASRKQGPTFANEQFF. The CDR3 bases are TGTGCCAGCAGGAAACAGGGGCCCACATTCGCCAATGAGCAGTTCTTC.

This rearrangement joins TRBV5-5 to TRBJ1-5; 7 nucleotides agree with TRBD1. There are 18 residues in the CDR3. Germline V gene data show CDR1 as SGHKS and CDR2 as YYEKEE (reference sequence). Unmatched junction bases numbered 14, after V lost 3 bases and J lost 2 bases. CDR3 DNA: TGTGCCAGCAGCTCGGGACAGATGGGCGAGGCCGGCAATCAGCCCCAGCATTTT. Its translation: CASSSGQMGEAGNQPQHF.

This rearrangement joins TRBV6-5 to TRBJ2-3; possible D gene TRBD2, 6 bases. The CDR3 length is 15 residues. Germline-derived CDR1 and CDR2 are MNHEY and SVGAGI. V lost 5 bases, J lost 0 bases, and 12 bases lay in between. DNA of the CDR3: TGTGCCAGCAGTCCACGGAGCGGGAGCACAGATACGCAGTATTTT. Its protein is CASSPRSGSTDTQYF.